One sample yielded the 30 T cell receptor beta chains listed below, sequenced in a study of blood T cell repertoires in COVID-19 (dated by TCRdb to 2020 to 2021). Libraries were made using the immunoSEQ multiplex PCR assay. In its TCRdb copy, this immuneACCESS table keeps in-frame sequences only and misses some clones. Where compared with another copy, unresolved V genes explain less than half of these, and the others have no known cause. In all, the sample holds some 130,000 clones, and about 78% of those were seen once. The ten top clones hold 10% to 11% of the sample. Sequenced sample: peripheral blood. The origin of the receptors is a man in his 60s who had recovered from COVID-19.

This clone was found once. The V and J genes are TRBV5-5 and TRBJ2-3, with D possibly being TRBD2 (6 bases). CDR3 length: 14 residues. Germline V gene sequence: CDR1 SGHKS, CDR2 YYEKEE (reference sequence). Trimming removed 3 bases at V and 4 bases at J, with 12 bases between. The CDR3 spells CASSSPRLADTQYF. CDR3 bases: TGTGCCAGCAGCTCACCCAGACTAGCAGATACGCAGTATTTT. The variable domain in full, completed from reference TRBV5-5 and TRBJ2-3, reads DAGVTQSPTHLIKTRGQQVTLRCSPISGHKSVSWYQQVLGQGPQFIFQYYEKEERGRGNFPDRFSARQFPNYSSELNVNALLLGDSALYLCASSSPRLADTQYFGPGTRLTVL.

Worth noting for this clone: A junction end diverges from the germline sequence, so it may reflect a read error. CDR3: CASSFEAGGGGQLFF. In DNA, the CDR3 is TGTGCCAGCAGCTTCGAAGCGGGAGGGGGCGGGCAGCTGTTTTTT. The rearrangement joins TRBV7-2 to TRBJ2-2; TRBD2 aligns across 10 bases. CDR3 length equals 15 residues. CDR1 and CDR2 from the germline V gene are SGHTA and FQGNSA.

The genes are TRBV24-1 and TRBJ2-1; TRBD2 might be the D (6 bases). The length of the CDR3 is 14 residues. The V end lost 9 bases, the J end lost 2 bases, and 13 bases lay between the germline ends. Germline values: CDR1 KGHDR, CDR2 SFDVKD. The CDR3 protein is CATAGTDPYNEQFF. The CDR3 nucleotides are TGTGCCACCGCCGGGACTGATCCCTACAATGAGCAGTTCTTC.

The chain joins TRBV19 to TRBJ2-3, with TRBD2 as a possible D gene (7 bases). There are 16 residues in the CDR3. Germline V gene data show CDR1 as LNHDA and CDR2 as SQIVND (reference sequence). V gave up 4 bases and J gave up 3 bases, with 17 bases separating them. CDR3 bases: TGTGCCAGTAGTACCCGAGGGGGGGGCCCGACAGATACGCAGTATTTT. This codes for CASSTRGGGPTDTQYF.

The chain has TRBV6-2 or TRBV6-3 and TRBJ1-1, with 7 bases matching TRBD1. Germline CDR1 is MNHEY and CDR2 is SVGEGT. The CDR3 has 14 residues. V lost 6 bases, J lost 5 bases, and 9 bases stayed unmatched. The CDR3 DNA reads as TGTGCCAGCAGCGCACAGGGGTATCGGACTGAAGCTTTCTTT. Encoded protein: CASSAQGYRTEAFF.

CDR3 loop: CSVESAGGEELFF. DNA for the CDR3: TGCAGCGTTGAATCGGCGGGGGGGGAGGAACTGTTTTTT. The J gene is TRBJ1-4, the V gene TRBV29-1; weak D call: TRBD1 (5 bases). The CDR3 extends over 13 amino acids. V was pared by 2 bases and J by 12 bases, with 16 bases between. Germline CDR1 and CDR2: SQVTM and ANQGSEA.

In nucleotides, the CDR3 is TGTGCCACGCACCTTGGACAGGCACGGCAGCCCCAGCATTTT. Amino acid sequence: CATHLGQARQPQHF. The rearrangement links TRBV19 to TRBJ1-5, with TRBD1 matching 7 bases. Germline CDR1 is LNHDA and CDR2 is SQIVND (reference sequence). V lost 10 bases, J lost 7 bases, and 13 bases stayed unmatched. This CDR3 is 14 amino acids long.

CDR3 bases: TGTGCCTGGAGCTCGGGACAGGGGGCAATCATGCCCCAGCATTTT. It yields the protein CAWSSGQGAIMPQHF. The chain recombines TRBV30 with TRBJ1-5; 12 positions match TRBD1. The germline V gene encodes CDR1 GTSNPN and CDR2 SVGIG (reference sequence). J was trimmed by 9 bases and V by 3 bases; bases with no gene match: 9. CDR3 length: 15 amino acids.

The V call is TRBV6-2 or TRBV6-3, the J call TRBJ1-1; 8 nucleotides line up with TRBD1. V was clipped by 4 bases and J by 6 bases; unmatched bases: 19. From germline, CDR1 is MNHEY and CDR2 SVGEGT. The CDR3 loop spans 18 amino acids. The CDR3 DNA reads TGTGCCAGCAGTTTATACGGAGGGACAGGAGGGTGGAGGGCTGAAGCTTTCTTT. Its translation: CASSLYGGTGGWRAEAFF.

This clone showed up just a few times. The J gene is TRBJ2-7, the V gene TRBV28; 9 bases align to TRBD2. With 2 bases clipped from V and 6 bases from J, the junction kept 8 bases outside the gene matches. The CDR3 length is 15 residues. Germline CDR1 and CDR2: MDHEN and SYDVKM. For the CDR3, the DNA is TGTGCCAGCAGTTTAGGGCGAGCGGGAGGCGGCGAGCAGTACTTC. Translation: CASSLGRAGGGEQYF.

The chain joins TRBV5-5 to TRBJ2-3, with 11 bases matching TRBD2. This CDR3 spans 16 amino acids. Germline values: CDR1 SGHKS, CDR2 YYEKEE (reference sequence). The junction had 6 bases not matched to a gene; V was cut back by 1 base and J by 5 bases. In DNA form, the CDR3 reads TGTGCCAGCAGCTTGTGGCTAGCGGGAGGCGGAGATACGCAGTATTTT. It specifies CASSLWLAGGGDTQYF.

In DNA, the CDR3 is TGTGCCAGTAGTATGTACGGGACTAGCGGGAGGGCCCCCTACAATGAGCAGTTCTTC. Encoded protein: CASSMYGTSGRAPYNEQFF. The chain links TRBV19 to TRBJ2-1, with 16 bases lining up with TRBD2. CDR1 and CDR2 from the germline V gene are LNHDA and SQIVND (reference sequence). The CDR3 extends over 19 amino acids. V gave up 3 bases and J gave up 2 bases; unmatched junction bases: 7.

The chain employs TRBV10-3 and TRBJ1-3, with TRBD1 identical over 7 bases. After removal of 7 bases from V and 2 bases from J, the junction contained 5 bases not matched to a gene. Germline lookup yields CDR1 ENHRY and CDR2 SYGVKD. This CDR3 has 14 residues. The CDR3 region is CAIKGTVTGNTIYF. In nucleotides, the CDR3 is TGTGCCATCAAGGGGACAGTAACTGGAAACACCATATATTTT.

This chain joins TRBV18 and TRBJ2-1, with TRBD2 matching 7 bases. Germline trimming cut 0 bases from V and 2 bases from J; bases unmatched to any gene: 7. The germline CDR1 and CDR2 sequences are KGHSH and LQKENI. This CDR3 has 17 residues. The CDR3 spells CASSPPRASGTYNEQFF. CDR3 DNA: TGTGCCAGCTCACCACCGCGGGCAAGCGGGACCTACAATGAGCAGTTCTTC. Combining the CDR3 with reference TRBV18 and TRBJ2-1 gives the whole variable domain NAGVMQNPRHLVRRRGQEARLRCSPMKGHSHVYWYRQLPEEGLKFMVYLQKENIIDESGMPKERFSAEFPKEGPSILRIQQVVRGDSAAYFCASSPPRASGTYNEQFFGPGTRLTVL.

This rearrangement joins TRBV5-4 to TRBJ1-1; D is perhaps TRBD1 (5 bases). V was clipped by 1 base and J by 4 bases, with 14 bases between them. The CDR3 contains 15 residues. CDR1 SGHNT and CDR2 YYREEE come from the germline V gene (reference sequence). The CDR3 loop reads CASSLSLGGGTEAFF. In DNA form, the CDR3 reads TGTGCCAGCAGCTTGAGTTTGGGCGGGGGCACTGAAGCTTTCTTT.

The V call is TRBV27, the J call TRBJ1-5; D perhaps matches TRBD1 (6 bases). CDR3 length: 17 residues. V lost 5 bases and J 4 bases, leaving 21 bases between the germline ends. CDR1 and CDR2 (germline): MNHEY, SMNVEV (reference sequence). CDR3 region: CASSLWPRGGVNQPQHF. The CDR3 nucleotides are TGTGCCAGCAGTCTATGGCCGAGAGGGGGGGTTAATCAGCCCCAGCATTTT.

This sequence joins TRBV28 and TRBJ1-5; tentatively, D is TRBD1 (6 bases). CDR1 is MDHEN, CDR2 SYDVKM, per germline. V lost 5 bases and J 0 bases, leaving 14 bases between the germline ends. The CDR3 has 16 amino acids. CDR3 sequence (DNA): TGTGCCAGCAGTCCCCAGACAGGTTATAGCAATCAGCCCCAGCATTTT. Translation gives CASSPQTGYSNQPQHF.

This clone occurred once. This chain uses TRBV10-3 with TRBJ1-2; TRBD1 agrees at 9 bases. Germline V gene sequence: CDR1 ENHRY, CDR2 SYGVKD. The trim removed 7 bases at V and 8 bases at J, leaving 5 bases unmatched. The CDR3 length is 12 residues. The CDR3 reads CAIKDRGYGYTF. The CDR3 nucleotides read TGTGCCATCAAAGACAGGGGGTACGGCTACACCTTC.

This sequence joins TRBV5-1 and TRBJ2-7; the match to TRBD1 covers 10 bases. CDR3 length: 15 amino acids. Germline V gene data show CDR1 as SGHRS and CDR2 as YFSETQ. Losses at the gene ends were 0 bases for V and 3 bases for J; bases not matched to a gene: 3. CDR3 loop: CASSLEGTGVYEQYF. The CDR3 DNA is TGCGCCAGCAGCTTGGAAGGGACAGGGGTCTACGAGCAGTACTTC.

This clone appeared a few times. The rearrangement joins TRBV5-1 to TRBJ2-7; 9 positions agree with TRBD1. Looked up from germline, CDR1 is SGHRS and CDR2 is YFSETQ. CDR3 length: 16 amino acids. The V and J ends lost 2 bases and 4 bases, in that order; junction bases with no gene match: 10. The CDR3 loop is CASSFTPGTGSYEQYF. In DNA, the CDR3 is TGCGCCAGCAGCTTCACCCCCGGGACAGGGTCTTACGAGCAGTACTTC.

In this sample, this clone turned up once. The rearrangement joins TRBV19 to TRBJ2-3, with unresolved D. In germline, CDR1 is LNHDA, CDR2 SQIVND (reference sequence). CDR3 length: 15 amino acids. Trimming took off 5 bases at V and 1 base at J, with 13 bases between the two ends. The CDR3 DNA sequence: TGTGCCAGTAGTTCCTCGGTCGCGGGCACAGATACGCAGTATTTT. This gives the protein CASSSSVAGTDTQYF.

V usage is TRBV11-2 and J usage is TRBJ2-7, with D perhaps matching TRBD1 (6 bases). Deletions cut 5 bases from V and 4 bases from J, with 12 bases between. CDR3 length: 13 amino acids. Germline-derived CDR1 and CDR2 are SGHAT and FQNNGV. CDR3 in amino acids: CASSTARGYEQYF. The CDR3 region has the DNA TGTGCCAGCAGCACCGCCAGGGGATACGAGCAGTACTTC.

V and J are TRBV4-3 and TRBJ2-2, with 10 bases matching TRBD2. Germline CDR1 LGHNA, CDR2 YSLEER. Trimming took 1 base from V and 6 from J; bases not matched to a gene: 2. The CDR3 is 15 amino acids. The CDR3 sequence is CASSQAAGGPGELFF. CDR3 sequence (DNA): TGCGCCAGCAGCCAAGCAGCGGGAGGGCCCGGGGAGCTGTTTTTT.

CDR3 nucleotide sequence: TGTGCCAGCAGCTTAATTCGCACCGGGGAGCTGTTTTTT. Its protein product is CASSLIRTGELFF. V and J are TRBV7-3 and TRBJ2-2; D uncertain. The V gene's germline CDR1 is SGHTA and CDR2 FQGTGA. Between the trimmed V and J ends, which lost 1 base and 4 bases, there was a span of 4 bases. The CDR3 consists of 13 residues.

The chain links TRBV4-2 to TRBJ1-4; TRBD1 might be the D (6 bases). Germline V lookup: CDR1 LGHNA, CDR2 YNFKEQ. The CDR3 contains 18 residues. V was shortened by 0 bases and J by 0 bases, with 14 bases between the two germline ends. CDR3 protein: CASSQERRQGTTNEKLFF. Written as DNA, the CDR3 is TGTGCCAGCAGCCAAGAAAGACGCCAGGGGACAACTAATGAAAAACTGTTTTTT.

This clone was observed once. Other DNA variants within this sample encode the same CDR3. This chain connects TRBV27 to TRBJ2-3, with a weak D call TRBD1 (5 bases). This CDR3 is 16 amino acids long. The germline V gene has CDR1 MNHEY and CDR2 SMNVEV (reference sequence). Trimming took 6 bases from V and 4 from J, leaving 20 bases between them. The CDR3 reads CASSFQNRIDPDTQYF. CDR3 nucleotides: TGTGCCAGCAGCTTCCAGAACAGGATCGATCCAGATACGCAGTATTTT.

With respect to this clone: At one of its ends the junction is not consistent with the germline gene, which may arise from a read error. This chain joins TRBV7-7 and TRBJ2-2, with D maybe TRBD1 (5 bases). Germline CDR1 reads SSHAT; CDR2 reads FNYEAQ (reference sequence). The CDR3 has 14 residues. CDR3 in DNA: TGTGCTAGCAGCCCCGACAGAAACACCGGGGAGCTGTTTTTT. It is translated as CASSPDRNTGELFF.

This sequence joins TRBV5-6 and TRBJ1-2; the match to TRBD1 covers 9 bases. The CDR3 contains 15 residues. J was trimmed by 3 bases and V by 3 bases; bases with no gene match: 6. The germline CDR1 and CDR2 sequences are SGHDT and YYEEEE. CDR3: CASSYRGRRDYGYTF. In DNA form, the CDR3 reads TGTGCCAGCAGCTACAGGGGGCGGAGGGACTATGGCTACACCTTC.

The chain couples TRBV4-1 to TRBJ1-2; D call uncertain. CDR3 length: 14 residues. Germline values: CDR1 MGHRA, CDR2 YSYEKL. The germline V and J ends were trimmed by 4 bases and 4 bases, with 13 bases remaining between them. The CDR3 nucleotides are TGCGCCAGCAGCCCTCAGACGGACTCCTATGGCTACACCTTC. It encodes CASSPQTDSYGYTF.

This chain links TRBV6-5 with TRBJ2-1, with D possibly TRBD1 on 6 matching bases. Per the germline V gene, CDR1 is MNHEY and CDR2 is SVGAGI. This CDR3 region has 15 residues. V was clipped by 6 bases and J by 7 bases, with 19 bases between them. The CDR3 spells CASRKDGGELNEQFF. CDR3 DNA sequence: TGTGCCAGCAGAAAGGATGGGGGCGAGTTAAATGAGCAGTTCTTC.